This T cell receptor beta chain was retrieved from a study of post-analysis software for immune sequencing data. Study results and caveats: In patients, TRBV5-6, TRBV5-1 and TRBV20-1 belonged to four or five TRBV segments found more frequently than in controls. Strong co-clustering by F measure linked samples that shared a preparation batch.

As for this clonotype: The antigen remains unidentified.

Unique-molecular-identifier-tagged TCR beta cDNA libraries were used. One entry per CDR3 protein results from TCRdb running MiXCR on the PCR reads. The data hold roughly 800,000 distinct CDR3 sequences, with roughly 27% observed a single time. Germline CDR1 is SGHTA and CDR2 is FQGNSA. The CDR3 extends over 16 amino acids. V lost 2 bases and J lost 5; bases outside the gene matches: 8. The TCR was taken from a girl aged 10 to 17 with multiple sclerosis. This chain connects TRBV7-2 to TRBJ2-5; TRBD1 matches 10 bases. The sequenced sample was blood. CDR3 sequence: CASSLNTGQGKETQYF. The CDR3 nucleotides are TGTGCCAGCAGCTTAAATACGGGACAGGGGAAGGAGACCCAGTACTTC. Full variable domain (rest looked up from reference TRBV7-2 and TRBJ2-5): GAGVSQSPSNKVTEKGKDVELRCDPISGHTALYWYRQSLGQGLEFLIYFQGNSAPDKSGLPSDRFSAERTGGSVSTLTIQRTQQEDSAVYLCASSLNTGQGKETQYFGPGTRLLVL.